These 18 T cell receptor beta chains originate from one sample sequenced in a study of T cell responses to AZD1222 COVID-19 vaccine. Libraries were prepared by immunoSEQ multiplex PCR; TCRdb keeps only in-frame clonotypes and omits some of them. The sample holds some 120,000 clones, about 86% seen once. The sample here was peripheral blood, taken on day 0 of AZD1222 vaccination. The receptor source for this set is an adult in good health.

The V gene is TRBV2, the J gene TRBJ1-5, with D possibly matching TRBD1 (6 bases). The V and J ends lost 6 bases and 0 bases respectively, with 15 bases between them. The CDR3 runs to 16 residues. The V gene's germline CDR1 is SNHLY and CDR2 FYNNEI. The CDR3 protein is CASRGHRGASNQPQHF. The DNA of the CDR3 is TGTGCCAGCAGGGGCCATCGGGGGGCTAGCAATCAGCCCCAGCATTTT.

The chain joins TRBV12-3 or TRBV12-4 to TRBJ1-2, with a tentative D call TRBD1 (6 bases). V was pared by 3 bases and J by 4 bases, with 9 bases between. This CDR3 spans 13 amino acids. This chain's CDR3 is CASSLIGGYGYTF. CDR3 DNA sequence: TGTGCCAGCAGTTTGATAGGGGGCTATGGCTACACCTTC.

The CDR3 loop reads CASRDNSNQPQHF. DNA of the CDR3: TGTGCCAGCAGAGATAATAGCAATCAGCCCCAGCATTTT. The chain recombines TRBV6-5 with TRBJ1-5, with D uncertain. CDR1 and CDR2 from the germline V gene are MNHEY and SVGAGI. The CDR3 is 13 amino acids. V was shortened by 6 bases and J by 0 bases, with 6 bases between the two germline ends.

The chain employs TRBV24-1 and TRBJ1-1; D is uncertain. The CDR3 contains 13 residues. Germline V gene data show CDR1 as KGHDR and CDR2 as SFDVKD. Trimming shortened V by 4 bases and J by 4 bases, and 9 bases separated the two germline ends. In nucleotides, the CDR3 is TGTGCCACCAGTGAAAACGAGGGCACTGAAGCTTTCTTT. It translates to CATSENEGTEAFF.

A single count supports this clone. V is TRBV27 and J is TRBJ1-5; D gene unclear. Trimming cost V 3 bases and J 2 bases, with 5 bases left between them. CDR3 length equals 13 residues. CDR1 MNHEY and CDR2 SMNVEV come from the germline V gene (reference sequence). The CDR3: CASSFSGNQPQHF. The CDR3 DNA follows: TGTGCCAGCAGTTTCTCCGGCAATCAGCCCCAGCATTTT.

The CDR3 region is CATSDLADGTDTQYF. The CDR3 DNA is TGTGCCACCAGTGATCTGGCGGACGGCACAGATACGCAGTATTTT. The chain joins TRBV24-1 to TRBJ2-3; D is uncertain. CDR1 KGHDR and CDR2 SFDVKD come from the germline V gene. The V and J ends lost 3 bases and 1 base respectively, with 10 bases between them. This CDR3 contains 15 residues.

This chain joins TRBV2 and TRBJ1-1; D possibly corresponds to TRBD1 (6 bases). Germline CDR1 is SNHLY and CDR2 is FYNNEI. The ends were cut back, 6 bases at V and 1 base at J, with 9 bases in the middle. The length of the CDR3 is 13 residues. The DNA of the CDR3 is TGTGCCAGCAGAGGACAGAGGAACACTGAAGCTTTCTTT. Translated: CASRGQRNTEAFF.

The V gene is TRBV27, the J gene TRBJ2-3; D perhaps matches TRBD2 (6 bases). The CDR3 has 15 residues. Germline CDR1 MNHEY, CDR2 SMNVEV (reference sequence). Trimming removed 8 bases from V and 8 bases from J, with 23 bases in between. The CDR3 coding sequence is TGTGCCAGCGCCATTAACGGGGAGGTATTGAGTACGCAGTATTTT. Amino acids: CASAINGEVLSTQYF.

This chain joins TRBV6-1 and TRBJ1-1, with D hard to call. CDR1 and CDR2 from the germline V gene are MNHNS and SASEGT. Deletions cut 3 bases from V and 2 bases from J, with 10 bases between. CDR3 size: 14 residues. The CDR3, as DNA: TGTGCCAGCAGTGAGGGTGGGTTTAACACTGAAGCTTTCTTT. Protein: CASSEGGFNTEAFF.

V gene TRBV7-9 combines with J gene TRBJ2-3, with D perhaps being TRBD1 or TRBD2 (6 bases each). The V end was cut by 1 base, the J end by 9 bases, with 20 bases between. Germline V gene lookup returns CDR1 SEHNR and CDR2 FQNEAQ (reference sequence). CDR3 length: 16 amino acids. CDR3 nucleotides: TGTGCCAGCAGCTTAGTCTTACGAGTAGAGGGGGGAACGCAGTATTTT. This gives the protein CASSLVLRVEGGTQYF.

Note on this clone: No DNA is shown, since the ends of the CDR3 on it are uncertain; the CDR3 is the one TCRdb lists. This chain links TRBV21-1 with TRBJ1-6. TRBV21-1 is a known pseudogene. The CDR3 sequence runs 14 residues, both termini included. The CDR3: CASCRVGPGSPLHF.

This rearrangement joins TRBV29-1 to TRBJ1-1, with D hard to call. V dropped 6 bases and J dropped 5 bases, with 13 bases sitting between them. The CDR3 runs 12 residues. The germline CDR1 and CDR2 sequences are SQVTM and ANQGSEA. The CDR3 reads CSVALGGTEAFF. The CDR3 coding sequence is TGCAGCGTAGCGCTGGGTGGGACTGAAGCTTTCTTT.

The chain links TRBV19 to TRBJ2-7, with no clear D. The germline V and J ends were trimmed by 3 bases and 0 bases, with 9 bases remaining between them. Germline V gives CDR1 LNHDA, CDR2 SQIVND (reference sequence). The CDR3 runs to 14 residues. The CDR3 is CASSIERSSYEQYF. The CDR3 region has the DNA TGTGCCAGTAGTATTGAGAGGAGCTCCTACGAGCAGTACTTC.

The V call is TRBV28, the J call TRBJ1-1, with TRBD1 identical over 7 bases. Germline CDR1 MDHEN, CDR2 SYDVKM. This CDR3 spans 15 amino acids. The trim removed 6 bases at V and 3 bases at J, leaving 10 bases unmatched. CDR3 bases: TGTGCCAGCAGCTCGTTGACCGGGACAGACACTGAAGCTTTCTTT. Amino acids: CASSSLTGTDTEAFF.

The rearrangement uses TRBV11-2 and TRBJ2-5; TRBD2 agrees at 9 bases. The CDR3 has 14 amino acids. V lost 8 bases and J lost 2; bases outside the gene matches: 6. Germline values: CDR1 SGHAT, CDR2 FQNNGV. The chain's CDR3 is CASGLAGLQETQYF. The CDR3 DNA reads TGTGCCAGCGGGCTAGCGGGGTTACAAGAGACCCAGTACTTC.

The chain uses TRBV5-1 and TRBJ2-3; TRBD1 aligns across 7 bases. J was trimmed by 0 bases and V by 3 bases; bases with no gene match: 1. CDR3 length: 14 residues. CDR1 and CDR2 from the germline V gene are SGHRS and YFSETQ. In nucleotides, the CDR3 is TGCGCCAGCAGCTCGGACAGGAGCACAGATACGCAGTATTTT. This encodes CASSSDRSTDTQYF.

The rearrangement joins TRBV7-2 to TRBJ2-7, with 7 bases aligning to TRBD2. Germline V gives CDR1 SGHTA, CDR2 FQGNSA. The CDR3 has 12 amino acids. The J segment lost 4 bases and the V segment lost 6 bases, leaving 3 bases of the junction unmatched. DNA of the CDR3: TGTGCCAGCAGTTCGGGACTATACGAGCAGTACTTC. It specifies CASSSGLYEQYF.

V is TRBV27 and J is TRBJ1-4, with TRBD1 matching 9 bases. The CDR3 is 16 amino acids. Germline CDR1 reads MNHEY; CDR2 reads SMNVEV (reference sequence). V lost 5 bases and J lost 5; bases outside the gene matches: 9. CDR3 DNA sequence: TGTGCCAGCAGTGCCTATCATGGACAGGGGAATGAAAAACTGTTTTTT. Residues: CASSAYHGQGNEKLFF. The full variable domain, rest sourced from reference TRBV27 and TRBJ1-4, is EAQVTQNPRYLITVTGKKLTVTCSQNMNHEYMSWYRQDPGLGLRQIYYSMNVEVTDKGDVPEGYKVSRKEKRNFPLILESPSPNQTSLYFCASSAYHGQGNEKLFFGSGTQLSVL.